This TCR beta chain is from a study of PD-1 blockade in classical Hodgkin lymphoma (dated by TCRdb to the early 2020s). Regarding the study in general: Nivolumab dosing was 3 mg/kg intravenously every 2 weeks, continuing until either disease progression or unacceptable toxicity. The study used TCR beta sequencing and CyTOF to define a peripheral blood immune signature of response to PD-1 blockade in classical Hodgkin lymphoma.

The Qiagen DNeasy kit was used to extract genomic DNA from unsorted PBMCs and from the negatively selected CD4+ and CD8+ fractions. TCR beta CDR3 regions were subjected to amplification by immunoSEQ multiplex PCR with primers that anneal to V and J segments. A synthetic immune receptor repertoire was used to minimize amplification bias, and any remaining bias was removed computationally after sequencing. The original methods were these. Custom Python scripts were used to quantify repertoire diversity as the Shannon entropy index. Unsorted, CD4+ and CD8+ repertoires were examined separately, except in combined analyses, for which CD4+ and CD8+ sequences were merged in silico. A clone was considered expanded if an increase in frequency of at least 2-fold after treatment relative to C1D1 was found, and a pseudocount of 0.5 was applied to clones undetected at baseline. Singleton clones were defined as clones with 0 or 1 copy at C1D1, and non-singleton clones were defined as clones with 2 or more copies. Clones expanded in unsorted samples were assigned a CD4+, CD8+ or unknown annotation through matching of protein sequences in sorted samples from the same patient. Wilcoxon tests on paired samples were used to test changes in diversity from C1D1 to C4D1. The immuneACCESS repertoire file appears here via TCRdb, limited to in-frame rearrangements. These files lack a portion of the clones; in checked studies, under half of the deficit traces to unresolved V genes, and the cause of the others is not known. That table gives V, J and clone size, and the DNA gave D and trimming. In all, the sample holds tens of thousands of clones, and 80% of those were seen once. Approximately 18% of the sample rests with the top ten.

General study outcomes and caveats: Only a single clinical trial cohort was studied, and what caused the repertoire differences, possibly disease activity or prior therapy, remained undefined. Baseline TCR diversity was reported to be lower in newly diagnosed patients than in healthy donors and to be lower still in relapsed/refractory patients. Trial patients achieving complete response had baseline diversity similar to newly diagnosed patients, whereas partial responders and progressors had significantly lower diversity. CD4+ but not CD8+ TCR diversity rose significantly by C4D1 (p=0.0027 vs p=0.16), most apparent in complete responders (p=0.02). Patients starting nivolumab less than 1 year after ASCT had lower diversity and were excluded from later analyses to avoid confounding by immune reconstitution.

A few counts support this clone. The antigen it binds to is not known. No base quality values were provided; no much bigger clone lies one nucleotide off. The time point label here, explained by the study, means: cycle 4 day 1 (C4D1), after 6 weeks of nivolumab. All trial patients had relapsed after autologous stem cell transplantation, with cohorts A, B and C differing in prior brentuximab vedotin exposure. The trial cohort was composed of about 54 patients with relapsed/refractory classical Hodgkin lymphoma, for whom complete response, partial response or progressive disease was recorded as best overall response. Trial patients were treated with single-agent nivolumab in the multi-cohort phase II CheckMate 205 trial. Best overall response was determined by an independent review committee according to the 2007 International Working Group response criteria. Trial PBMCs were collected immediately before nivolumab initiation (C1D1) and during therapy at cycle 2 day 1 and cycle 4 day 1. Peripheral blood was collected in 8 mL Vacutainer Cell Preparation Tubes, from which PBMCs were isolated by centrifugation and then cryopreserved.

Deletion took 4 bases off V and 5 bases off J, with a span of 8 bases between the germline ends. CDR1 MNHEY and CDR2 SMNVEV were looked up in the germline V gene (reference sequence). The CDR3 sequence holds 12 residues, the cysteine and phenylalanine included. CDR3 DNA is the only sequence kept; it has 36 bases, read in frame from the first base. The sample was peripheral blood mononuclear cells (PBMCs), taken before the fourth cycle of nivolumab. This TCR came from a human donor with classical Hodgkin lymphoma. The V and J segments used are TRBV27 and TRBJ2-5; the D gene remains uncertain. For the CDR3, the sequence is CASSSPRETQYF. The sequence in DNA is TGTGCCAGCAGTTCCCCCAGGGAGACCCAGTACTTC.